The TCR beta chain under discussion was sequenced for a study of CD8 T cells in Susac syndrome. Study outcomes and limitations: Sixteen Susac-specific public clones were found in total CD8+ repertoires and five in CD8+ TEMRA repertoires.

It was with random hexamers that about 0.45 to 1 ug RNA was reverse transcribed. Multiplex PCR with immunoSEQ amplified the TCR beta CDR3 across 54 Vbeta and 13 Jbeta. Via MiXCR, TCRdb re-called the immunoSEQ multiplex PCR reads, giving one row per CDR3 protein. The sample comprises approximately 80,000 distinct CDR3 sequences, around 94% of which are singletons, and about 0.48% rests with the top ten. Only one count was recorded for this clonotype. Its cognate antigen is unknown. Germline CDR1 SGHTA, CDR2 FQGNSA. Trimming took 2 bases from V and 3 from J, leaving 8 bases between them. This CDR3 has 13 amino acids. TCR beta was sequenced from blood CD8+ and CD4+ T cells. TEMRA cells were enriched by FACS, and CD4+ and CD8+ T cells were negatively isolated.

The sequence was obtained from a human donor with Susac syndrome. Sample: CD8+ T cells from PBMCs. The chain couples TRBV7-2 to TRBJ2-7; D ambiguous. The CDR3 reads CASSLLVGYEQYF. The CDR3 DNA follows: TGTGCCAGCAGCTTACTTGTCGGCTACGAGCAGTACTTC.